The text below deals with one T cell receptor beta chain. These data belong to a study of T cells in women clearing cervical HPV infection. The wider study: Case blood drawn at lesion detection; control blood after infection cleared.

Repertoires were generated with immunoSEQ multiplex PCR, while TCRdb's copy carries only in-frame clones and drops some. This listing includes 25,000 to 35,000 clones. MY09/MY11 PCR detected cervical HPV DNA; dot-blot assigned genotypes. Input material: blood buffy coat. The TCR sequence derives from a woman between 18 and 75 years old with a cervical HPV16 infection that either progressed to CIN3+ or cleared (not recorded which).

The sequenced CDR3 bases are TGTGCCAGTAGTACCCACGGGGGACAGCACAATCTTTACAATGAC. It codes for CASSTHGGQHNLYND. The CDR3 in full is CASSTHGGQHNLYNDYTF. The chain recombines TRBV19 with TRBJ1-2; 7 bases align to TRBD1. The CDR3 goes on 3 residues after the read ends, and that part is filled in from the germline J gene. Germline CDR1 reads LNHDA; CDR2 reads SQIVND (reference sequence). CDR3 length equals 18 residues.